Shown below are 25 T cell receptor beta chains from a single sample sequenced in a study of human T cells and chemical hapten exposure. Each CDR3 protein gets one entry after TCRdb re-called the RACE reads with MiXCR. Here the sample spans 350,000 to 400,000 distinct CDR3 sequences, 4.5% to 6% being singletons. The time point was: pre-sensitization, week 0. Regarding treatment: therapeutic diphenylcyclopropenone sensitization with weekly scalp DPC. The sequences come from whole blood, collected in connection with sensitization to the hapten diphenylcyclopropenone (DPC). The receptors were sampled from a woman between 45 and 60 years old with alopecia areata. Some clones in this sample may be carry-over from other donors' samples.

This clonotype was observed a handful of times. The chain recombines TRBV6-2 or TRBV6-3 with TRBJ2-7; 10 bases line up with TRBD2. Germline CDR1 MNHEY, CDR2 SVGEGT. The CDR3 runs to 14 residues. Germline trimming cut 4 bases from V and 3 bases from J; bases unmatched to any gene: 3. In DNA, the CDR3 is TGTGCCAGCAGTTCTAGCGGGAGTGGCTACGAGCAGTACTTC. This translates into CASSSSGSGYEQYF.

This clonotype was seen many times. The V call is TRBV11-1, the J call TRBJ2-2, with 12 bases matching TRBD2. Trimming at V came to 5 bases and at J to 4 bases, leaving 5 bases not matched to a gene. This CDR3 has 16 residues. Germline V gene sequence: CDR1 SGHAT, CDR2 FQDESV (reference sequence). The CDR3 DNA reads TGTGCCAGCAGCCAAGGACTAGCGGGGCTCACCGGGGAGCTGTTTTTT. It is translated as CASSQGLAGLTGELFF.

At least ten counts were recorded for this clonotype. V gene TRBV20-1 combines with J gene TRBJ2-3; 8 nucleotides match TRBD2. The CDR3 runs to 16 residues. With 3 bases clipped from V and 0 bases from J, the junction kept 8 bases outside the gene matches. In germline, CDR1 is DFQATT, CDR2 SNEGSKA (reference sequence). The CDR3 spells CSASDYSGISTDTQYF. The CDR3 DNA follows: TGCAGTGCTAGTGACTATAGCGGGATTAGCACAGATACGCAGTATTTT.

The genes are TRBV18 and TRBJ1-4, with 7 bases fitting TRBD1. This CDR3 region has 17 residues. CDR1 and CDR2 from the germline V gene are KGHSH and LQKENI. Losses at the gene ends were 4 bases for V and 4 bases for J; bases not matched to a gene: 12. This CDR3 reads CASSRDLSGQNNEKLFF. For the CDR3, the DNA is TGTGCCAGCTCACGAGATCTTTCGGGACAGAATAATGAAAAACTGTTTTTT.

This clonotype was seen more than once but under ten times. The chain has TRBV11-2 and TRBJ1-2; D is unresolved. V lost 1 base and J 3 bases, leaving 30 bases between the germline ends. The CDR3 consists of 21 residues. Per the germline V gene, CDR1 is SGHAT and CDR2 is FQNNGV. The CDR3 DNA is TGTGCCAGCAGCTTAGGAGGGTCGGTGGCGGGTCGAAAACCGGAATACTATGGCTACACCTTC. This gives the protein CASSLGGSVAGRKPEYYGYTF.

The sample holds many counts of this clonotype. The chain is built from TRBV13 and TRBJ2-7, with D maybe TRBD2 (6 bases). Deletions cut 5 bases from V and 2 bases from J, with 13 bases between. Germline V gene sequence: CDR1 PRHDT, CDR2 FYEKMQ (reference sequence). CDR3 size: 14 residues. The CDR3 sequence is CASSPEGYTYEQYF. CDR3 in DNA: TGTGCCAGCAGCCCGGAGGGGTATACCTACGAGCAGTACTTC.

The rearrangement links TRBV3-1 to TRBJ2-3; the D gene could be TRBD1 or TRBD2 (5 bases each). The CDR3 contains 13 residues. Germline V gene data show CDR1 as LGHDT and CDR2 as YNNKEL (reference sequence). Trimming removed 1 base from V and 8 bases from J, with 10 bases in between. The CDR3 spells CASSQGTGTTQYF. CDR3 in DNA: TGTGCCAGCAGCCAAGGGACCGGGACTACGCAGTATTTT.

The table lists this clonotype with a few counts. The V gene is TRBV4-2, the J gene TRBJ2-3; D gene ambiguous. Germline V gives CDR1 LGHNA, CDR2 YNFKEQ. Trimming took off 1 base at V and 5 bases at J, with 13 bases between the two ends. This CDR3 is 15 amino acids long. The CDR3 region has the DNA TGTGCCAGCAGCCAAGGGGTCTCGTCCGGAGATACGCAGTATTTT. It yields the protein CASSQGVSSGDTQYF.

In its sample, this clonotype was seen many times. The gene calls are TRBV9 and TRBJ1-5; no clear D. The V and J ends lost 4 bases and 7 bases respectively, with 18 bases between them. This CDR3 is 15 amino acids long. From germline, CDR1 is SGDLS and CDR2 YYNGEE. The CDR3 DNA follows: TGTGCCAGCAGCCCCGCCGGGCCCGGGCACCAGCCCCAGCATTTT. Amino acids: CASSPAGPGHQPQHF.

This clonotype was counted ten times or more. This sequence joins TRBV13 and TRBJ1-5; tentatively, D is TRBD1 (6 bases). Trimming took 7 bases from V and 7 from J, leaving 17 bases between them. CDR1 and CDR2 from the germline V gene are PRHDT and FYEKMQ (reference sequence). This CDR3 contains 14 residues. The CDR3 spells CASTITGYDQPQHF. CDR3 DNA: TGTGCCAGCACCATCACAGGGTACGACCAGCCCCAGCATTTT.

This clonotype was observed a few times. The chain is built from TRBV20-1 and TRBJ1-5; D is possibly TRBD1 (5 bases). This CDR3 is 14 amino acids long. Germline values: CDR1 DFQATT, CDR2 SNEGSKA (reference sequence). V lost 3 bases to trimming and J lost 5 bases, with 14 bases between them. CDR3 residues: CSARASGNHQPQHF. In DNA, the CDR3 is TGCAGTGCTAGGGCTTCAGGGAATCATCAGCCCCAGCATTTT.

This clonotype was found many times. CDR3 amino acids: CSVGRHLNTEAFF. CDR3 bases: TGCAGCGTTGGGCGCCATTTGAACACTGAAGCTTTCTTT. The chain links TRBV29-1 to TRBJ1-1, with D uncertain. CDR1 and CDR2 (germline): SQVTM, ANQGSEA. The CDR3 totals 13 residues. V was clipped by 4 bases and J by 0 bases, with 9 bases between them.

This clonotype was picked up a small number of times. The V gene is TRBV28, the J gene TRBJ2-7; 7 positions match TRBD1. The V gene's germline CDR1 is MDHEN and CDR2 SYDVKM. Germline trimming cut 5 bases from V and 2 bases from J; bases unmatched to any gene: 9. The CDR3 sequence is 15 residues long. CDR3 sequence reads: CASSPPNRGPYEQYF. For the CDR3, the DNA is TGTGCCAGCAGTCCGCCCAACAGGGGCCCCTACGAGCAGTACTTC. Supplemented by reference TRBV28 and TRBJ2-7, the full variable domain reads DVKVTQSSRYLVKRTGEKVFLECVQDMDHENMFWYRQDPGLGLRLIYFSYDVKMKEKGDIPEGYSVSREKKERFSLILESASTNQTSMYLCASSPPNRGPYEQYFGPGTRLTVT.

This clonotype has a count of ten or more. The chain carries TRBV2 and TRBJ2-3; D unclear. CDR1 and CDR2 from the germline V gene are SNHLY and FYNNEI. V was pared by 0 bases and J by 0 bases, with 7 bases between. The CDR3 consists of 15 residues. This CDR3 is CASSEAYRSTDTQYF. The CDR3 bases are TGTGCCAGCAGTGAAGCCTACCGCAGCACAGATACGCAGTATTTT. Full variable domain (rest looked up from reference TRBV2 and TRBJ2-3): EPEVTQTPSHQVTQMGQEVILRCVPISNHLYFYWYRQILGQKVEFLVSFYNNEISEKSEIFDDQFSVERPDGSNFTLKIRSTKLEDSAMYFCASSEAYRSTDTQYFGPGTRLTVL.

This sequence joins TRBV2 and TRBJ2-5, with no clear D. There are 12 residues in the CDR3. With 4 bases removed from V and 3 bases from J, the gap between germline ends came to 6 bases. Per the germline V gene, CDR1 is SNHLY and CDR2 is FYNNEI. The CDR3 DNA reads TGTGCCAGCAGTGTTATTAAAGAGACCCAGTACTTC. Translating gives CASSVIKETQYF.

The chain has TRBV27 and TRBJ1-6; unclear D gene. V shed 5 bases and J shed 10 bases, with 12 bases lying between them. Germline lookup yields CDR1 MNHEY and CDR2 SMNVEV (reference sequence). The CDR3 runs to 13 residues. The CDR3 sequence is CASSRGVPSPLHF. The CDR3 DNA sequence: TGTGCCAGCAGTCGGGGAGTTCCATCACCCCTCCACTTT.

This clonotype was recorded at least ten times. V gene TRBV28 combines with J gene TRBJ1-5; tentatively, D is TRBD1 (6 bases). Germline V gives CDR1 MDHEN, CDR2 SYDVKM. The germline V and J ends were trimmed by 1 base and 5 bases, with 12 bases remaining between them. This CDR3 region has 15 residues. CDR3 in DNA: TGTGCCAGCAGTTTATATAGGGGGGTTTATCAGCCCCAGCATTTT. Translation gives CASSLYRGVYQPQHF.

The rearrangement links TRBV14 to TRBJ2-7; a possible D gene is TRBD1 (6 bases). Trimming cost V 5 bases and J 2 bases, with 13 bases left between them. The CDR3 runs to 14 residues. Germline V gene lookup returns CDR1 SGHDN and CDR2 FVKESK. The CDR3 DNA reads TGTGCCAGCAGCAAGGGGGTGCGAACCTACGAGCAGTACTTC. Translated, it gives CASSKGVRTYEQYF.

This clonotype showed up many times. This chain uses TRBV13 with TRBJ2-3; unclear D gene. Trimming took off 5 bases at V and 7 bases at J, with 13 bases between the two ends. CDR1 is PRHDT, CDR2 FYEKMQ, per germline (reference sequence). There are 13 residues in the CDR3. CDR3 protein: CASSPRSRHTQYF. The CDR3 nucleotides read TGTGCCAGCAGCCCCCGCTCGAGACATACGCAGTATTTT.

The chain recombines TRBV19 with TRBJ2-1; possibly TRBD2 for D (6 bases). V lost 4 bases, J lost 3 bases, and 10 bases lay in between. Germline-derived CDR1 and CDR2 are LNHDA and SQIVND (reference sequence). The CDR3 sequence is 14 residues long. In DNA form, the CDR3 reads TGTGCCAGTAGTAACCCGGGAGTCTACAATGAGCAGTTCTTC. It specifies CASSNPGVYNEQFF.

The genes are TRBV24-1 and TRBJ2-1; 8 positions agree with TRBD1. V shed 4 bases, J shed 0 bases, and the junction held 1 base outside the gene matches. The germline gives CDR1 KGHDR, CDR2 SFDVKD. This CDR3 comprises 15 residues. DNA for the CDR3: TGTGCCACCAGTGAGGGGACAGGCTCCTACAATGAGCAGTTCTTC. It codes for CATSEGTGSYNEQFF.

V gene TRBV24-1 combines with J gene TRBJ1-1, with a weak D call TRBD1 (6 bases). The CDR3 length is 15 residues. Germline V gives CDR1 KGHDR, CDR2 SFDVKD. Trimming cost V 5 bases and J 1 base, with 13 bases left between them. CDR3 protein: CATSASDRTNTEAFF. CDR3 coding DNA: TGTGCCACCAGTGCCTCCGACAGGACGAACACTGAAGCTTTCTTT.

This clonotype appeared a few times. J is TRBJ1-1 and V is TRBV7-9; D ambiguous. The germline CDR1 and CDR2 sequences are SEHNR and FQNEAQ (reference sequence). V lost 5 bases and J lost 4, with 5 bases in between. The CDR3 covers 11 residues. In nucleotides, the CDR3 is TGTGCCAGCAGCGGGGTCACTGAAGCTTTCTTT. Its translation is CASSGVTEAFF.

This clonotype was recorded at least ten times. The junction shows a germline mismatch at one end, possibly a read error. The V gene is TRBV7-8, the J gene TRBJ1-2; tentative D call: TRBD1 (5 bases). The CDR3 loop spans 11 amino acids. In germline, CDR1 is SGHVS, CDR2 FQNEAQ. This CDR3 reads CASSLPRGLSF. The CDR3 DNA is TGTGCCAGCAGCTTACCGCGGGGCTTGTCCTTC.

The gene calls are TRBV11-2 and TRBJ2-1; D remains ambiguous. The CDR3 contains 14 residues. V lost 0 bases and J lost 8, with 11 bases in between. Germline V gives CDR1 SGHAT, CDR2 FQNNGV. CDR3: CASSLDRANDEQFF. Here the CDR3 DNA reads TGTGCCAGCAGCTTAGATCGGGCGAACGATGAGCAGTTCTTC. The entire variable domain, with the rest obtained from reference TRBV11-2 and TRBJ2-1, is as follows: EAGVAQSPRYKIIEKRQSVAFWCNPISGHATLYWYQQILGQGPKLLIQFQNNGVVDDSQLPKDRFSAERLKGVDSTLKIQPAKLEDSAVYLCASSLDRANDEQFFGPGTRLTVL.